The 4 T cell receptor beta chains below all came from one sample that was sequenced in a study of patients and donors after allogeneic stem cell transplantation. From the RT-PCR reads, TCRdb called clonotypes with MiXCR, one entry per CDR3 protein. Among over 150,000 distinct CDR3 sequences listed, less than 45% were seen once. The sample comprised blood, either unsorted or a sorted T cell fraction (not recorded which). The origin of the receptors is a human donor who was either an allogeneic HSCT recipient or a stem cell or donor lymphocyte infusion donor (not recorded which). It is not recorded whose cells these are; they may come from a transplant donor.

The chain employs TRBV14 and TRBJ1-2; D gene uncertain. CDR1 and CDR2 from the germline V gene are SGHDN and FVKESK. The CDR3 runs 14 residues. V was cut by 4 bases and J by 4 bases, with 13 bases left in between. The CDR3 coding sequence is TGTGCCAGCAGCCCGTCGGGCTTCAGCTATGGCTACACCTTC. Amino acids: CASSPSGFSYGYTF.

The table lists this clonotype with a few counts. The rearrangement links TRBV6-6 to TRBJ2-1, with 11 positions matching TRBD2. V lost 0 bases, J lost 0 bases, and 13 bases stayed unmatched. Germline V CDR1 and CDR2: MNHNY, SVGAGI (reference sequence). This CDR3 is 21 amino acids long. In DNA, the CDR3 is TGTGCCAGCAGTTACTCTGAAACGGGACTAGCGGCCCTTAGCTCCTACAATGAGCAGTTCTTC. Translation: CASSYSETGLAALSSYNEQFF.

This chain uses TRBV4-3 with TRBJ2-3, with 9 bases fitting TRBD2. The CDR3 is 16 amino acids. Trimming removed 0 bases from V and 6 bases from J; junction bases left unmatched: 7. Germline assignment: CDR1 LGHNA and CDR2 YSLEER. The CDR3 sequence is CASSQEFMAGGDTQYF. CDR3 bases: TGCGCCAGCAGCCAAGAATTTATGGCGGGGGGGGATACGCAGTATTTT.

The chain recombines TRBV30 with TRBJ2-1; 7 bases match TRBD1. CDR1 and CDR2 (germline): GTSNPN, SVGIG (reference sequence). This CDR3 comprises 14 residues. J gave up 4 bases and V 4 bases, and 7 bases lay outside the gene matches. CDR3 bases: TGTGCCTGGATCCGGGACAGCGATTACAATGAGCAGTTCTTC. As protein: CAWIRDSDYNEQFF.